The rows below give T cell receptor beta chains drawn from one sample of a study of blood T cells in healthy people across ages. TCRdb analysed the 5' RACE reads with MiXCR anew, one entry per CDR3 protein. The sample carries hundreds of thousands of distinct CDR3 sequences, about 32% recorded once. The sample taken for sequencing was blood. The receptors originated from a woman of 80 years or more in good health. Each CDR3 is given with its conserved first and last residue. D genes are given only for firm matches. The size entry is marked missing in some rows and otherwise reads once, few, many or a size class.

size	J	V	D	DNA	CDR3
NA	TRBJ2-3	TRBV29-1	NA	TGCAGCTCGGACGGGACGAGCACAGATACGCAGTATTTT	CSSDGTSTDTQYF
many	TRBJ1-2	TRBV7-2	NA	TGTGCCAGCAGCTTCTCTGCGACAGCCAGCTATGGCTACACCTTC	CASSFSATASYGYTF
many	TRBJ1-5	TRBV6-1	TRBD1	TGTGCCAGCAGTGAACCTGGGACAGCCCGCTTCCCCCAGCATTTT	CASSEPGTARFPQHF
many	TRBJ2-1	TRBV7-9	NA	TGTGCCAGCAGCTTTTCGTCCAGGACCGGGGATGAGCAGTTCTTC	CASSFSSRTGDEQFF
once	TRBJ2-1	TRBV20-1	TRBD1	TGCAGTGCTAGAGATCAGCGAACTACAGGGGGTCAGGACGATGAGCAGTTCTTC	CSARDQRTTGGQDDEQFF
NA	TRBJ2-1	TRBV2	NA	TGTGCCAGCAGTGAAGCAGCCCCGTTAAGGACCCAGTTCTTC	CASSEAAPLRTQFF
many	TRBJ2-7	TRBV6-4	TRBD2	TGTGCCAGCAGTACAGGGGGACTAGCGGGGGATAGTCCCAGGTGGCCCCACGAGCAGTACTTC	CASSTGGLAGDSPRWPHEQYF
few	TRBJ1-6	TRBV5-5	NA	TGTGCCAGCAGCTTGGGCCGGCATAATTCACCCCTCCACTTT	CASSLGRHNSPLHF
many	TRBJ1-4	TRBV7-9	NA	TGTGCCAGCAGCGCGGGGACATCTGGTGCAACTAATGAAAAACTGTTTTTT	CASSAGTSGATNEKLFF
NA	TRBJ2-2	TRBV19	NA	TGTGCCAGTAGGGAGGCACCGGCCGCCGGGGAGCTGTTTTTT	CASREAPAAGELFF
NA	TRBJ1-2	TRBV7-2	NA	TGTGCCAGCAGCTTAGTTACCGTCGGGTTCTATGGCGACACCTTC	CASSLVTVGFYGDTF
many	TRBJ2-7	TRBV7-6	NA	TGTGCCAGCAGCACTAACTCCTACGAGCAGTACTTC	CASSTNSYEQYF
NA	TRBJ2-7	TRBV10-3	TRBD2	TGTGCCATCAGCGGAATAGCGGGAGGGATCTACGAGCAGTACTTC	CAISGIAGGIYEQYF
few	TRBJ2-1	TRBV9	TRBD2	TGTGCCAGCAGCGGGAGCGGACTAGCGGGGGGTCAGTTCCTCAATGAGCAGTTCTTC	CASSGSGLAGGQFLNEQFF
many	TRBJ2-3	TRBV29-1	NA	TGCAGCGTTGAAGGGGTTACAGATACGCAGTATTTT	CSVEGVTDTQYF
NA	TRBJ2-3	TRBV5-1	NA	TGCGCCAGCAGCTTGGTTTGGAATAGTGGAGATACGCAGTATTTT	CASSLVWNSGDTQYF
NA	TRBJ2-7	TRBV29-1	TRBD2	TGCAGCGTTGGGCCGACCGGGGGGGCCTCCTACGAGCAGTACTTC	CSVGPTGGASYEQYF
NA	TRBJ1-1	TRBV29-1	NA	TGCAGCGCGAGTCGGGGAGGCTTCGGCACTGAAGCTTTCTTT	CSASRGGFGTEAFF
many	TRBJ2-7	TRBV5-6	NA	TGTGCCAGCAGCCAAACCGGGGCTTCCTACGAGCAGTACTTC	CASSQTGASYEQYF
many	TRBJ1-2	TRBV24-1	NA	TGTGCCACCAGTGATGTAGGGACCCTCCCTTATGGCTACACCTTC	CATSDVGTLPYGYTF
NA	TRBJ2-3	TRBV6-2/TRBV6-3	NA	TGTGCCAGCAGGCCCGCTAGCGTTGCTACGCAGTATTTT	CASRPASVATQYF
NA	TRBJ2-7	TRBV20-1	NA	TGCAGTGCTAGAGGTGCGGGCTTCCCGGGGCAGTACTTC	CSARGAGFPGQYF
many	TRBJ2-1	TRBV5-6	TRBD2	TGTGCCAGCAGCAAGAATAGCGGGGCCGTCTCCTACAATGAGCAGTTCTTC	CASSKNSGAVSYNEQFF
NA	TRBJ1-1	TRBV9	NA	TGTGCCAGCAGCGTAGGCTCAAACCCTCGGGACACTGAAGCTTTCTTT	CASSVGSNPRDTEAFF
NA	TRBJ2-3	TRBV12-3/TRBV12-4	NA	TGTGCCAGCAGCTCCGGACGCCCCGGGAGAGATACGCAGTATTTT	CASSSGRPGRDTQYF
many	TRBJ2-4	TRBV7-8	NA	TGTGCCAGCAGCACTAGTCAGGGCTGGAGCAAAAACATTCAGTACTTC	CASSTSQGWSKNIQYF
NA	TRBJ2-7	TRBV6-5	NA	TGTGCCAGCAAAAGTCCGACCTCCTACAATGAGCAGTACTTC	CASKSPTSYNEQYF
many	TRBJ2-4	TRBV6-5	TRBD1	TGTGCCAGCAGTCTCCGCCGACAGGGAAGCATTCAGTACTTC	CASSLRRQGSIQYF
many	TRBJ2-1	TRBV5-6	NA	TGTGCCAGCAGCTTGGCCGGCCCAAGGGAGCAGTTCTTC	CASSLAGPREQFF
many	TRBJ2-7	TRBV19	TRBD2	TGTGCCAGTTCCCCCTTAGCGGGGCGTGGCGAGCAGTACTTC	CASSPLAGRGEQYF
NA	TRBJ1-5	TRBV11-2	NA	TGTGCCAGCAGCGTATTTAGCAATCAGCCCCAGCATTTT	CASSVFSNQPQHF
many	TRBJ2-3	TRBV30	NA	TGTGCCTGGAGTGCCATAAGCACAGATACGCAGTATTTT	CAWSAISTDTQYF
few	TRBJ1-2	TRBV6-2/TRBV6-3	NA	TGTGCCAGCAGACGGGAGAGGACTAACTATGGCTACACCTTC	CASRRERTNYGYTF
many	TRBJ2-7	TRBV6-5	NA	TGTGCCAGCAGTTATAAAGGCGAGCAGTACTTC	CASSYKGEQYF
many	TRBJ2-6	TRBV11-1	TRBD1	TGTGCCAGCAGCTTGAACAGGGGGGGGGCCAACGTCCTGACTTTC	CASSLNRGGANVLTF
NA	TRBJ1-2	TRBV20-1	TRBD1	TGCAGTGCTAGAGGTCAGGGGGTTAACTATGGCTACACCTTC	CSARGQGVNYGYTF
NA	TRBJ1-4	TRBV7-6	NA	TGTGCCAGCAGCTTAACAGGGATGGGATCTAATGAAAAACTGTTTTTT	CASSLTGMGSNEKLFF
many	TRBJ2-7	TRBV20-1	NA	TGCAGTGCTAGATCACGGACACAGACCTACGAGCAGTACTTC	CSARSRTQTYEQYF
few	TRBJ1-2	TRBV30	TRBD1	TGTGCCTGGAGTTTCGACAGGGCTTATGGCTACACCTTC	CAWSFDRAYGYTF
NA	TRBJ2-3	TRBV30	TRBD2	TGTGCCTGGAGTTCTTCGACAAGCGGGGGGGAGGATACGCAGTATTTT	CAWSSSTSGGEDTQYF